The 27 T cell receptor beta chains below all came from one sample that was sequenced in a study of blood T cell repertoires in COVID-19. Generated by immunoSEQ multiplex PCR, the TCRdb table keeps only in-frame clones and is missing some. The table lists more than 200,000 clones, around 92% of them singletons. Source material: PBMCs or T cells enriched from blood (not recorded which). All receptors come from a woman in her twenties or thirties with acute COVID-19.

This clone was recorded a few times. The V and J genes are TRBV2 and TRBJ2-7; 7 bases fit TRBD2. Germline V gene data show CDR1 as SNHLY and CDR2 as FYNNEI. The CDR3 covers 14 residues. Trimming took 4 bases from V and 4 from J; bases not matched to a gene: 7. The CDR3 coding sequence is TGTGCCAGCAGTGTCGGGGGGAAGAGTTACGAGCAGTACTTC. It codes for CASSVGGKSYEQYF.

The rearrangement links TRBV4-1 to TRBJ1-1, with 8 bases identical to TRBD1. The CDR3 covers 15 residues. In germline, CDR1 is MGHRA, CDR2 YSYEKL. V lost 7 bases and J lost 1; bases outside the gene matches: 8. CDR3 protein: CASTITGQGNTEAFF. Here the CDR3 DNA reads TGCGCCAGCACCATAACAGGACAGGGGAACACTGAAGCTTTCTTT.

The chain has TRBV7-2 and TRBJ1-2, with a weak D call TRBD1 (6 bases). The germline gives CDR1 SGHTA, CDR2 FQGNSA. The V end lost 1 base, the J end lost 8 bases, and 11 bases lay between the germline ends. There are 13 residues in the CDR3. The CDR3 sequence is CASSLDGGGGYTF. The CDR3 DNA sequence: TGTGCCAGCAGCTTAGACGGTGGGGGCGGCTACACCTTC.

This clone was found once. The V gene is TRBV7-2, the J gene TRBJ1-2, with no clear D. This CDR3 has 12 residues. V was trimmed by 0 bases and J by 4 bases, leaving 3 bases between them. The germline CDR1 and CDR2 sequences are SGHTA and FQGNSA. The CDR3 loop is CASSLAGYGYTF. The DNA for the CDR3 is TGTGCCAGCAGCTTAGCCGGCTATGGCTACACCTTC. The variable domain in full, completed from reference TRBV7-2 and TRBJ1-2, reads GAGVSQSPSNKVTEKGKDVELRCDPISGHTALYWYRQSLGQGLEFLIYFQGNSAPDKSGLPSDRFSAERTGGSVSTLTIQRTQQEDSAVYLCASSLAGYGYTFGSGTRLTVV.

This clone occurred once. The CDR3 sequence: CASSIGTGSNYEQYF. As DNA, the CDR3 is TGTGCCAGCAGCATAGGGACAGGGTCAAACTACGAGCAGTACTTC. V and J are TRBV7-8 and TRBJ2-7; TRBD1 matches 9 bases. Germline lookup yields CDR1 SGHVS and CDR2 FQNEAQ. V lost 5 bases and J lost 3; bases outside the gene matches: 8. The CDR3 loop spans 15 amino acids.

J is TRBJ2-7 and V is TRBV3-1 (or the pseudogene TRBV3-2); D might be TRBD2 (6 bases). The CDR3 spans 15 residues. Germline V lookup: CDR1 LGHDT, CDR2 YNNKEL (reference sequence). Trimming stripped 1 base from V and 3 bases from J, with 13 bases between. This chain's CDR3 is CASSQVGGVGYEQYF. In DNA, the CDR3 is TGTGCCAGCAGCCAAGTTGGCGGGGTGGGCTACGAGCAGTACTTC.

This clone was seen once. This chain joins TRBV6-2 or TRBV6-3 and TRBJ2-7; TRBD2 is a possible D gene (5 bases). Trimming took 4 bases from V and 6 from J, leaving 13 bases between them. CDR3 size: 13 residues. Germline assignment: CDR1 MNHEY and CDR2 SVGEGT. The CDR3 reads CASSFLGIGEQYF. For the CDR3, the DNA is TGTGCCAGCAGTTTTCTCGGGATTGGCGAGCAGTACTTC.

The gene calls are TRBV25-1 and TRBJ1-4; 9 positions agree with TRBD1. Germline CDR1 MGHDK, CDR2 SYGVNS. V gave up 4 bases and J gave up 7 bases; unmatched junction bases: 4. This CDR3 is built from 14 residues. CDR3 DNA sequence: TGTGCCAGCAGTGGGGACAGGGAGAGTGAAAAACTGTTTTTT. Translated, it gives CASSGDRESEKLFF.

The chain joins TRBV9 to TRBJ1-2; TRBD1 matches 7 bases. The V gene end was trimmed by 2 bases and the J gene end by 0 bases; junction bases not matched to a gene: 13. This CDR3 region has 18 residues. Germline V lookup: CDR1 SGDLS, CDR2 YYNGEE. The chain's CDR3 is CASSVGGANRGSNYGYTF. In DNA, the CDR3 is TGTGCCAGCAGCGTCGGGGGGGCTAACAGGGGCTCTAACTATGGCTACACCTTC.

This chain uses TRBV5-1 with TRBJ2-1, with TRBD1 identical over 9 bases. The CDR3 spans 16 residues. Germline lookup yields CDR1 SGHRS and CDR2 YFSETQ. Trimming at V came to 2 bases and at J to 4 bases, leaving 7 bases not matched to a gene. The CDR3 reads CASSFFRQGGYNEQFF. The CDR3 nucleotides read TGCGCCAGCAGCTTCTTTCGACAGGGGGGTTACAATGAGCAGTTCTTC.

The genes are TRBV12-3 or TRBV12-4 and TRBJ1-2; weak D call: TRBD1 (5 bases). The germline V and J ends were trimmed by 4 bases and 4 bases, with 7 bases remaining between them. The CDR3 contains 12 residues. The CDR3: CASSSGGYGYTF. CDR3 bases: TGTGCCAGCAGTTCGGGGGGCTATGGCTACACCTTC.

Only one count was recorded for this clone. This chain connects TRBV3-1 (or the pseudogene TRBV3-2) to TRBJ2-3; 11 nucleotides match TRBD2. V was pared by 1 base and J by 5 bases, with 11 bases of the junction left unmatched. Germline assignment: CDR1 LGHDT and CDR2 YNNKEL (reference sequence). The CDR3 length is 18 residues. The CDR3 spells CASSQAPSSGGWGDTQYF. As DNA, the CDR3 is TGTGCCAGCAGCCAAGCCCCCTCTAGCGGGGGGTGGGGAGATACGCAGTATTTT.

CDR3 sequence reads: CATSDLMSGKQYF. The CDR3 DNA is TGTGCCACCAGTGATTTGATGTCAGGAAAGCAGTACTTC. The chain recombines TRBV24-1 with TRBJ2-7; unclear D gene. The ends were cut back, 0 bases at V and 8 bases at J, with 10 bases in the middle. CDR1 and CDR2 (germline): KGHDR, SFDVKD. CDR3 length equals 13 residues.

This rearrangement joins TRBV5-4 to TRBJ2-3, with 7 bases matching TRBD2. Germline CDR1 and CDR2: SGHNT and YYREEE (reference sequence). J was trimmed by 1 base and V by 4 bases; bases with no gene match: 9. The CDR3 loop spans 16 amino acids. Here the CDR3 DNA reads TGTGCCAGCAGCCTGTTTAGCGGGTCTCGCACAGATACGCAGTATTTT. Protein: CASSLFSGSRTDTQYF.

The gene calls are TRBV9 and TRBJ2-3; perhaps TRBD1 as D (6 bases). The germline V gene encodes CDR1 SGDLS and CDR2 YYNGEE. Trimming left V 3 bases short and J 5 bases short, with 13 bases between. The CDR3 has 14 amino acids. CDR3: CASSARQELDTQYF. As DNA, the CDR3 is TGTGCCAGCAGCGCCCGACAGGAATTAGATACGCAGTATTTT.

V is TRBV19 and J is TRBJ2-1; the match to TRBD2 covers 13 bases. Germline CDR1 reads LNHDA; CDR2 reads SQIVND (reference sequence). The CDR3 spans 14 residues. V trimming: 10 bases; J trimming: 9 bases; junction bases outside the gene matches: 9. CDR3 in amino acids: CATKGLAGVAEQFF. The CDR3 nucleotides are TGTGCCACTAAAGGACTAGCGGGGGTGGCTGAGCAGTTCTTC.

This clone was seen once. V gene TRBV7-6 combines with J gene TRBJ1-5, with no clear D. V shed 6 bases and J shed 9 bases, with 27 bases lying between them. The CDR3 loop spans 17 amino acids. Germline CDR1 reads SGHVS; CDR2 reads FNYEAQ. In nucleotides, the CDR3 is TGTGCCAGCAGACCCCCCGCCCGAGATCTCTTATTCTGGCCCCAGCATTTT. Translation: CASRPPARDLLFWPQHF.

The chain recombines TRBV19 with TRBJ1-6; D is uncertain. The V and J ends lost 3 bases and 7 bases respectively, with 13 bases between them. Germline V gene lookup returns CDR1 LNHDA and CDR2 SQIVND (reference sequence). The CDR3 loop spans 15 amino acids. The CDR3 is CASSIRRNPNSPLHF. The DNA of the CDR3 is TGTGCCAGTAGTATCCGGCGGAACCCAAATTCACCCCTCCACTTT.

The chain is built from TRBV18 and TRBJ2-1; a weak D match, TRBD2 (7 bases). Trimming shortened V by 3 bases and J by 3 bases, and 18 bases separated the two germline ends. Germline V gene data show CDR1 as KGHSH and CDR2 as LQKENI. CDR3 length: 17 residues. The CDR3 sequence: CASSPMEGGRFYNEQFF. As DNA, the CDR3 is TGTGCCAGCTCACCCATGGAGGGGGGGCGTTTCTACAATGAGCAGTTCTTC. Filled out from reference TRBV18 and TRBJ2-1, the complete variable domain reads NAGVMQNPRHLVRRRGQEARLRCSPMKGHSHVYWYRQLPEEGLKFMVYLQKENIIDESGMPKERFSAEFPKEGPSILRIQQVVRGDSAAYFCASSPMEGGRFYNEQFFGPGTRLTVL.

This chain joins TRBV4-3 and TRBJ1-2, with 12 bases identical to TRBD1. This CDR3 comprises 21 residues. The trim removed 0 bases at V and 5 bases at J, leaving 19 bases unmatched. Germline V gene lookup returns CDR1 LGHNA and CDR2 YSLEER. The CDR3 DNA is TGCGCCAGCAGCCAAGATAGGGGGGGGACAGGGGGCTATCAGACCAATTATGGCTACACCTTC. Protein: CASSQDRGGTGGYQTNYGYTF.

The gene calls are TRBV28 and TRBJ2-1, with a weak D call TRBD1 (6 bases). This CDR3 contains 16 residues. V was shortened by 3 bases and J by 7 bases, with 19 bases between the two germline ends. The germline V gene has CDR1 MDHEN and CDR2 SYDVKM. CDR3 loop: CASSFSSGVGFNEQFF. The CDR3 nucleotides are TGTGCCAGCAGTTTCTCCTCAGGGGTTGGCTTTAATGAGCAGTTCTTC.

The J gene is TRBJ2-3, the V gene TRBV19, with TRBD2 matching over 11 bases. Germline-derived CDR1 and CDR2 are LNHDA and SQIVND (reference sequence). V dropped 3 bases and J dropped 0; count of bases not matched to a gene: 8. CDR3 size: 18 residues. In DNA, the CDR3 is TGTGCCAGTAGTATGCTAGCGGGGGGATCTGCGAGCACAGATACGCAGTATTTT. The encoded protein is CASSMLAGGSASTDTQYF. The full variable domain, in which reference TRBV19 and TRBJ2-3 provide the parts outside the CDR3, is DGGITQSPKYLFRKEGQNVTLSCEQNLNHDAMYWYRQDPGQGLRLIYYSQIVNDFQKGDIAEGYSVSREKKESFPLTVTSAQKNPTAFYLCASSMLAGGSASTDTQYFGPGTRLTVL.

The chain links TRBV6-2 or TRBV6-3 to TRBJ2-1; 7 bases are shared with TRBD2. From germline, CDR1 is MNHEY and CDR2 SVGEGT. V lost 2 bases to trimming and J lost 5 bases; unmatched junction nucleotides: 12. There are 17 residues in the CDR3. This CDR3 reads CASSYPLGGGRNNEQFF. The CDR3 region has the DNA TGTGCCAGCAGTTACCCTCTGGGGGGGGGTCGAAACAATGAGCAGTTCTTC.

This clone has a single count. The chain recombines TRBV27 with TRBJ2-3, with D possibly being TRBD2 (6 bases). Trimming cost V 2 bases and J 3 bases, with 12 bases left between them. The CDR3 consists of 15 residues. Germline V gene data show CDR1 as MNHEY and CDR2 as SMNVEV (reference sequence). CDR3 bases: TGTGCCAGCAGTTTAGGAGGGATTGGGACAGATACGCAGTATTTT. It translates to CASSLGGIGTDTQYF.

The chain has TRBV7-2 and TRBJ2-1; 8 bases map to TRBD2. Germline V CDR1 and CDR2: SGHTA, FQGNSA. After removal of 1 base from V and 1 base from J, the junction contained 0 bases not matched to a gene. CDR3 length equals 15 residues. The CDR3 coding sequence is TGTGCCAGCAGCTTAGGCGGGGGGTCCTACAATGAGCAGTTCTTC. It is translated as CASSLGGGSYNEQFF.

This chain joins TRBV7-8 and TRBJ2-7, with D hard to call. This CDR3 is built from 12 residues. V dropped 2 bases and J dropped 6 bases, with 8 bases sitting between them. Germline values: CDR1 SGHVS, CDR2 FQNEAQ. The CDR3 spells CASSLLSSEQYF. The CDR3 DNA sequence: TGTGCCAGCAGCTTACTATCGAGCGAGCAGTACTTC.

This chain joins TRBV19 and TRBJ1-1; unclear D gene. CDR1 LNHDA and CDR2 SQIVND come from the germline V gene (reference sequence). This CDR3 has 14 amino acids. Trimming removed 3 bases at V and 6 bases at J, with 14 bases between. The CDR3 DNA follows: TGTGCCAGTAGTATCGGGAGGTATTTCGCTGAAGCTTTCTTT. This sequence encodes CASSIGRYFAEAFF.